The T cell receptor (beta chain) under discussion was sequenced for a study of siplizumab effects on memory and regulatory T cells (dated by TCRdb to the late 2010s). Context from the whole study: The study looked at the effect of siplizumab, an anti-CD2 antibody, on alloreactive T-cell subsets in allogeneic mixed lymphocyte reactions made from human PBMCs. Here is what the overall study found, with its caveats: Among mappable alloreactive CD4+ clones, an average Treg-derived fraction of 68.8% was observed with siplizumab, compared with roughly 27% in control reactions. Whether proliferating Tregs from siplizumab cultures were suppressive was not functionally confirmed. About 75-96% of proliferating CD4+ or CD8+ clones could not be given a naive or memory phenotype. Greater diversity appeared to be present in unstimulated naive T cells than in memory T cells, and a substantial contribution to the alloresponse seemed to be made by naive cells. The cumulative frequency of alloreactive sequences that could be traced back to unstimulated CD4+ memory T cells was significantly reduced by siplizumab. Sequences below about 10^-5 frequency were poorly captured, so only a minor fraction of alloreactive clones could be mapped to unstimulated subsets.

Sorted unstimulated T cells and proliferating T cells recovered from mixed lymphocyte reactions underwent TCRbeta CDR3 sequencing. Fresh whole blood from nine to eleven HLA-typed healthy donors served as the source for isolating PBMCs. The library was made by the immunoSEQ multiplex PCR assay. Some 9.9 x 10^4 TCR templates per sample were assayed by the deep sequencing platform. Genomic DNA extracted from sorted T cells was the material used for TCRbeta CDR3 sequencing. In the paper's pipeline: Clonal analysis of TCRbeta CDR3 data was done in the R programming language. Alloreactive CD4+ and CD8+ clones were identified by comparing unstimulated samples to CFSE-low samples taken after the reaction. Alloreactive CD4+ clones were assigned to regulatory or non-regulatory origin by matching sequences to sorted unstimulated Treg and non-Treg repertoires. TCRdb limited this immuneACCESS table to in-frame rearrangements with V and J called. A share of clones is missing; checked studies link under half to unresolved V genes, and the rest is unexplained. Clone size and V and J calls were adopted from that table, with D and trimming inferred from the DNA. The sample table contains 90,000 to 110,000 clones; only one count was recorded for about 92% of them. The ten largest clones represent about 0.32% of the sample.

Concerning this clone itself: The target of this receptor is not known. No base quality information exists; no much larger clone differs at one position.

The CDR3 numbers 13 residues from cysteine through phenylalanine. Of the read, only the CDR3 DNA is kept; its 39 bases are in frame from base 1. The junction shows trimming of 6 bases on V and 5 bases on J, and the gene matches do not reach 7 bases of it. The germline V gene yields ENHRY for CDR1 and SYGVKD for CDR2. In this chain, TRBV10-3 is recombined with TRBJ2-7, and TRBD2 matches 7 of the central bases. This sequence was found in a human donor in good health. Sample: CD4+ T cells sorted from blood. The bases read TGTGCCATCAGCGGCGGGAGTACGGACGAGCAGTACTTC. Its coded protein is CAISGGSTDEQYF.